Here is one T cell receptor (beta chain) with its context. The germline CDR1 and CDR2 sequences are KGHSH and LQKENI. This CDR3 has 14 amino acids. The V gene lost 0 bases and the J gene lost 1 base, with 6 bases spanning the gap. TCRdb re-derived calls from the RT-PCR reads in MiXCR, one entry per CDR3 protein. The data hold about 74,000 distinct CDR3 sequences, with about a quarter observed a single time. The data stem from a study of patients and donors after allogeneic stem cell transplantation. This receptor was identified in a human donor who was either an allogeneic HSCT recipient or a stem cell or donor lymphocyte infusion donor (not recorded which). It is not recorded whose cells these are; they may come from a transplant donor. Material: blood, either unsorted or a sorted T cell fraction (not recorded which). V usage is TRBV18 and J usage is TRBJ1-1; the D is unclear. The CDR3 is CASSPPSRNTEAFF. Here the CDR3 DNA reads TGTGCCAGCTCACCACCGAGCAGGAACACTGAAGCTTTCTTT.